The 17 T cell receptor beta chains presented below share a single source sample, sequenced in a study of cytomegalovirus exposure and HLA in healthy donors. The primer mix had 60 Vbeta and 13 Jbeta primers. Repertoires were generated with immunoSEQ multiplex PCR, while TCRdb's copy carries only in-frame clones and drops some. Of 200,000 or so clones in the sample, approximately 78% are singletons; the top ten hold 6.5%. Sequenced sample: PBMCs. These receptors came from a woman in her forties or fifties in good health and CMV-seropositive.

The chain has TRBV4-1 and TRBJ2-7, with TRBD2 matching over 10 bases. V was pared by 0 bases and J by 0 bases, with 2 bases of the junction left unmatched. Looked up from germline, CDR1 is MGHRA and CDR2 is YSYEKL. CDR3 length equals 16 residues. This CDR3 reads CASSQDSSGSSYEQYF. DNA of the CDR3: TGCGCCAGCAGCCAAGATTCTAGCGGGAGCTCCTACGAGCAGTACTTC.

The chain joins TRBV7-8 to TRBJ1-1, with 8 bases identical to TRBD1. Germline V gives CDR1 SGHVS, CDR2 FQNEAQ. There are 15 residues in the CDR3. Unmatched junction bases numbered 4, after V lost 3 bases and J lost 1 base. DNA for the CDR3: TGTGCCAGCAGCTTCCCTCAGGGGGCGAACACTGAAGCTTTCTTT. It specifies CASSFPQGANTEAFF.

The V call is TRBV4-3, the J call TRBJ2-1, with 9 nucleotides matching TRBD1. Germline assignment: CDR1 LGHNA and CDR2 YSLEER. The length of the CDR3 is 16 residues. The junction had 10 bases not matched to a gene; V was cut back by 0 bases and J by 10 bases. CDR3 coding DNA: TGCGCCAGCAGCCAAGAGGGGGGGGACAGGGCATGGGAGCAGTTCTTC. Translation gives CASSQEGGDRAWEQFF.

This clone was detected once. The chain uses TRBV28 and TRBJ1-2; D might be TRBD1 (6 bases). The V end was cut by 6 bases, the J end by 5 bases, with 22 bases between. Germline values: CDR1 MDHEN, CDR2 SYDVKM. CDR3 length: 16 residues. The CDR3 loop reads CASRTDIGQPLYGYTF. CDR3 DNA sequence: TGTGCCAGCAGAACCGACATAGGACAGCCTCTTTATGGCTACACCTTC.

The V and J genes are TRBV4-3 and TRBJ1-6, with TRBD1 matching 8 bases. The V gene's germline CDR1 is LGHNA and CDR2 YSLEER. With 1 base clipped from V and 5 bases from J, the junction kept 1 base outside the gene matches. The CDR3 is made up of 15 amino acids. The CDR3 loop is CASSQVDRDNSPLHF. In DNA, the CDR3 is TGCGCCAGCAGCCAAGTGGACAGGGATAATTCACCCCTCCACTTT.

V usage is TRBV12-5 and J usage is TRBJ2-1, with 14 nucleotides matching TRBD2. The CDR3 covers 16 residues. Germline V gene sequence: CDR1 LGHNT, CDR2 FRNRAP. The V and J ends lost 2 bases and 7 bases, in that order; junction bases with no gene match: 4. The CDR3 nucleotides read TGTGCTAGTGGTTTGCTGACTAGCGGGAGGGCTAATGAGCAGTTCTTC. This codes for CASGLLTSGRANEQFF.

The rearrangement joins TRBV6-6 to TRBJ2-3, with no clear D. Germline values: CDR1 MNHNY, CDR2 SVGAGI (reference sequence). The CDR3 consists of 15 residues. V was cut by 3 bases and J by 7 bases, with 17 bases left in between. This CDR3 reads CASSYAGSVTNTQYF. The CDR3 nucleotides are TGTGCCAGCAGTTATGCTGGTTCGGTTACTAATACGCAGTATTTT.

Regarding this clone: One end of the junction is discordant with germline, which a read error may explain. CDR3 nucleotide sequence: TGTGCCAGCAGCCCCATGGTCCCGACAGCGGGAGGCAAAAACAGTCAGTACTTC. Protein sequence: CASSPMVPTAGGKNSQYF. This chain links TRBV7-9 with TRBJ2-4, with TRBD2 matching 9 bases. Germline V gene sequence: CDR1 SEHNR, CDR2 FQNEAQ (reference sequence). The CDR3 contains 18 residues.

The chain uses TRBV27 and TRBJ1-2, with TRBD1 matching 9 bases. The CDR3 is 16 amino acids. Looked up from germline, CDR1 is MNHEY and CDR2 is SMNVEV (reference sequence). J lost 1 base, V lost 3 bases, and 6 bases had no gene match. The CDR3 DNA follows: TGTGCCAGCAGTTTTAATTCGGACAGGGGTAACTATGGCTACACCTTC. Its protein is CASSFNSDRGNYGYTF.

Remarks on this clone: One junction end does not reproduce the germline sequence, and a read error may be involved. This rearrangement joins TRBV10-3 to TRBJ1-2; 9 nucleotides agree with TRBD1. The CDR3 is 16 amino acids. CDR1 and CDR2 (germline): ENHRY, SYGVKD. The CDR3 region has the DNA TGTGCCAGCAGTTACTCGACTCTCGGGACAGGGTATGGCTACACCTTC. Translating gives CASSYSTLGTGYGYTF.

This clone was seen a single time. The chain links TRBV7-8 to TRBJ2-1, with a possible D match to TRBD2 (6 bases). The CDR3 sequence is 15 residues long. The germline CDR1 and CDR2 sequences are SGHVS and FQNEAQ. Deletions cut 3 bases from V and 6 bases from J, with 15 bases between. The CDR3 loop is CASSLEDGRSNEQFF. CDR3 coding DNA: TGTGCCAGCAGCTTGGAGGACGGGAGATCCAATGAGCAGTTCTTC.

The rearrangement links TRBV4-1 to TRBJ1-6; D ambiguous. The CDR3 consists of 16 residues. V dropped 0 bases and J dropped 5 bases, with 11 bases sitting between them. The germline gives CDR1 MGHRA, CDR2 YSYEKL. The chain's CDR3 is CASSQDHSPNNSPLHF. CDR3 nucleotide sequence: TGCGCCAGCAGCCAAGATCATAGCCCGAATAATTCACCCCTCCACTTT.

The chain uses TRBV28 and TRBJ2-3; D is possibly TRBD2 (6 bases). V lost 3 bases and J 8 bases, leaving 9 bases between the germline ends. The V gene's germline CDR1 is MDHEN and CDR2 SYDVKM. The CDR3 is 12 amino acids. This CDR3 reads CASSLGGGTQYF. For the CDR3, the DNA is TGTGCCAGCAGTTTGGGGGGAGGTACGCAGTATTTT.

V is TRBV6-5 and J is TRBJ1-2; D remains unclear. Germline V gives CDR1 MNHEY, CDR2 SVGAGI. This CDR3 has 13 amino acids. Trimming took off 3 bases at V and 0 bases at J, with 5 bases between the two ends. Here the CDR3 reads CASSYIANYGYTF. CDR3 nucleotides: TGTGCCAGCAGTTATATTGCTAACTATGGCTACACCTTC.

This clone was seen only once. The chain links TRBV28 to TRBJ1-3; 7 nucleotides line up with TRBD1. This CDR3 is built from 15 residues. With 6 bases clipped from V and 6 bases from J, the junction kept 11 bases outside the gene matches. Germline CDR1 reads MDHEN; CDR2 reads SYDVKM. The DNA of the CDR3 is TGTGCCAGCAGAGGTGGGACAGAAACTAAAAACACCATATATTTT. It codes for CASRGGTETKNTIYF.

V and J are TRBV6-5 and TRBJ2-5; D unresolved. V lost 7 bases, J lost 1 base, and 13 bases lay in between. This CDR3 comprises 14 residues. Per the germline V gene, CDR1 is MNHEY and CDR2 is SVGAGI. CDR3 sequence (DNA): TGTGCCAGCACCAACACAGCTACCCAAGAGACCCAGTACTTC. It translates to CASTNTATQETQYF.

The CDR3 coding sequence is TGTGCCAGCAGCACGAGCGGGAGGAAATACAATGAGCAGTTCTTC. Translation gives CASSTSGRKYNEQFF. V is TRBV14 and J is TRBJ2-1, with 9 bases fitting TRBD2. The junction had 6 bases not matched to a gene; V was cut back by 5 bases and J by 4 bases. Per germline, CDR1 SGHDN and CDR2 FVKESK. The CDR3 has 15 residues.